These 12 T cell receptor beta chains were sequenced from one sample in a study of blood T cell repertoires in COVID-19. The protocol was immunoSEQ multiplex PCR, while the TCRdb copy is restricted to in-frame clones and leaves out a portion. Of about 210,000 clones in the sample, more than 70% were seen once. Sequencing was performed on peripheral blood. The receptors stem from a man between 18 and 29 years old with active or convalescent COVID-19.

The chain combines TRBV6-5 with TRBJ2-1; the D gene is possibly TRBD2 (6 bases). CDR1 and CDR2 (germline): MNHEY, SVGAGI. Trimming shortened V by 0 bases and J by 7 bases, and 13 bases separated the two germline ends. The CDR3 runs 15 residues. Here the CDR3 DNA reads TGTGCCAGCAGTTACTCGATAGGAGGGCGGAATGAGCAGTTCTTC. This translates into CASSYSIGGRNEQFF.

This chain connects TRBV7-9 to TRBJ2-7, with 12 bases matching TRBD1. Germline V gene sequence: CDR1 SEHNR, CDR2 FQNEAQ (reference sequence). The trim removed 5 bases at V and 6 bases at J, leaving 11 bases unmatched. The CDR3 is 16 residues long. Here the CDR3 reads CASSPLGQGAPGEQYF. CDR3 DNA sequence: TGTGCCAGCAGCCCCTTGGGACAGGGGGCCCCGGGCGAGCAGTACTTC. The variable domain in full, with the rest retrieved from reference TRBV7-9 and TRBJ2-7, is DTGVSQNPRHKITKRGQNVTFRCDPISEHNRLYWYRQTLGQGPEFLTYFQNEAQLEKSRLLSDRFSAERPKGSFSTLEIQRTEQGDSAMYLCASSPLGQGAPGEQYFGPGTRLTVT.

V gene TRBV7-2 combines with J gene TRBJ2-3; no clear D. V lost 1 base, J lost 5 bases, and 7 bases lay in between. The CDR3 runs 13 residues. CDR1 is SGHTA, CDR2 FQGNSA, per germline. The CDR3 coding sequence is TGTGCCAGCAGCTTAGTCCGAGGAGATACGCAGTATTTT. Its protein product is CASSLVRGDTQYF.

The V gene is TRBV7-9, the J gene TRBJ1-1; D might be TRBD1 (5 bases). Germline V gene data show CDR1 as SEHNR and CDR2 as FQNEAQ (reference sequence). Trimming took 5 bases from V and 2 from J, leaving 9 bases between them. This CDR3 has 13 residues. The DNA of the CDR3 is TGTGCCAGCAGCCAGACAGCAAACACTGAAGCTTTCTTT. Its protein product is CASSQTANTEAFF.

V usage is TRBV18 and J usage is TRBJ2-2, with D possibly TRBD2 on 6 matching bases. CDR3 length equals 13 residues. Germline CDR1 is KGHSH and CDR2 is LQKENI. The V gene lost 8 bases and the J gene lost 3 bases, with 10 bases spanning the gap. The CDR3 DNA sequence: TGTGCCAGCCGGGACTTTTACACCGGGGAGCTGTTTTTT. Encoded protein: CASRDFYTGELFF. The full variable domain, with the rest looked up from reference TRBV18 and TRBJ2-2, is NAGVMQNPRHLVRRRGQEARLRCSPMKGHSHVYWYRQLPEEGLKFMVYLQKENIIDESGMPKERFSAEFPKEGPSILRIQQVVRGDSAAYFCASRDFYTGELFFGEGSRLTVL.

J is TRBJ2-1 and V is TRBV19, with 11 bases matching TRBD2. Germline CDR1 is LNHDA and CDR2 is SQIVND (reference sequence). The CDR3 sequence is 16 residues long. V was clipped by 3 bases and J by 5 bases; unmatched bases: 6. The CDR3 sequence: CASSMRSSGRDNEQFF. The CDR3 DNA is TGTGCCAGTAGTATGAGGAGTAGCGGGAGGGACAATGAGCAGTTCTTC.

Concerning this clone itself: Relative to the germline gene, one junction end is altered; a read error may explain this. This sequence joins TRBV6-1 and TRBJ1-1, with D unclear. Germline CDR1 is MNHNS and CDR2 is SASEGT. The CDR3 totals 13 residues. CDR3 amino acids: CASIEVVANEAFF. The CDR3 DNA reads as TGTGCCAGCATTGAAGTGGTGGCAAACGAAGCTTTCTTT.

V usage is TRBV7-9 and J usage is TRBJ1-5; tentative D call: TRBD1 (5 bases). Trimming left V 5 bases short and J 5 bases short, with 16 bases between. Germline CDR1 is SEHNR and CDR2 is FQNEAQ (reference sequence). CDR3 length: 15 amino acids. In DNA, the CDR3 is TGTGCCAGCAGCCACGGGGGGGAAGGAGATCAGCCCCAGCATTTT. It specifies CASSHGGEGDQPQHF.

J is TRBJ1-6 and V is TRBV3-1 (or the pseudogene TRBV3-2); D ambiguous. CDR1 is LGHDT, CDR2 YNNKEL, per germline (reference sequence). This CDR3 comprises 16 residues. V was shortened by 0 bases and J by 3 bases, with 9 bases between the two germline ends. In DNA form, the CDR3 reads TGTGCCAGCAGCCAAGAGTCTGGCGGCTATAATTCACCCCTCCACTTT. This codes for CASSQESGGYNSPLHF.

V usage is TRBV3-1 (or the pseudogene TRBV3-2) and J usage is TRBJ1-2, with 8 bases identical to TRBD1. CDR1 is LGHDT and CDR2 is YNNKEL in the germline V gene (reference sequence). CDR3 length equals 15 residues. With V trimmed by 0 bases and J by 6 bases, 6 bases remained unmatched. CDR3 in DNA: TGTGCCAGCAGCCAAGATCAGGGACAGGCGAATGGCTACACCTTC. Amino acids: CASSQDQGQANGYTF.

The CDR3 sequence: CASSITEGRRATEKLFF. The CDR3 DNA is TGTGCCAGTAGTATAACGGAGGGGAGGAGGGCTACTGAAAAACTGTTTTTT. V is TRBV19 and J is TRBJ1-4; possibly TRBD1 for D (5 bases). Trimming cost V 2 bases and J 7 bases, with 20 bases left between them. CDR3 length: 17 amino acids. Germline CDR1 and CDR2: LNHDA and SQIVND (reference sequence). The whole variable domain, remainder taken from reference TRBV19 and TRBJ1-4, is DGGITQSPKYLFRKEGQNVTLSCEQNLNHDAMYWYRQDPGQGLRLIYYSQIVNDFQKGDIAEGYSVSREKKESFPLTVTSAQKNPTAFYLCASSITEGRRATEKLFFGSGTQLSVL.

The CDR3 protein is CASSTTSLPMNTEAFF. For the CDR3, the DNA is TGTGCCAGTAGTACAACTTCGCTGCCAATGAACACTGAAGCTTTCTTT. The gene calls are TRBV19 and TRBJ1-1; unclear D gene. V lost 4 bases and J 0 bases, leaving 15 bases between the germline ends. Germline CDR1 and CDR2: LNHDA and SQIVND (reference sequence). This CDR3 has 16 residues.